What follows are 12 T cell receptor beta chains derived from one specimen sequenced in a study of Ad26.COV2.S vaccination and SARS-CoV-2 variants. Indicated treatment: roughly 18 received Ad26.COV2.S at low or high dose, single or two shots; 5 received placebo; per-sample allocation not given. Sampling took place 63 days after the first vaccine or placebo injection. Profiling relied on immunoSEQ multiplex PCR, and the TCRdb table lists in-frame clones only, not all of them. The repertoire includes 440,000 or so clones, 90% of them detected once, and around 4.2% sits in the top ten. The sample in question was peripheral blood, obtained in a trial of Ad26.COV2.S vaccine versus placebo. These receptors were obtained from a person aged 18-60 years who received the Ad26.COV2.S COVID-19 vaccine or a placebo.

This clone was seen only once. V gene TRBV20-1 combines with J gene TRBJ2-1; D remains unclear. Germline CDR1 DFQATT, CDR2 SNEGSKA (reference sequence). This CDR3 comprises 11 residues. V lost 5 bases and J lost 8, with 10 bases in between. The CDR3 loop is CSAAPEHEQFF. The CDR3 bases are TGCAGTGCTGCCCCGGAGCATGAGCAGTTCTTC.

The chain uses TRBV7-9 and TRBJ2-2; 7 bases align to TRBD1. The germline gives CDR1 SEHNR, CDR2 FQNEAQ (reference sequence). Trimming at V came to 8 bases and at J to 4 bases, leaving 4 bases not matched to a gene. The CDR3 loop spans 13 amino acids. The CDR3 nucleotides are TGTGCCAGCCGGGACAGAGTCACCGGGGAGCTGTTTTTT. As protein: CASRDRVTGELFF.

This chain links TRBV20-1 with TRBJ1-5, with D perhaps matching TRBD1 (6 bases). Trimming took 3 bases from V and 4 from J, leaving 10 bases between them. The CDR3 length is 13 residues. The germline gives CDR1 DFQATT, CDR2 SNEGSKA (reference sequence). The CDR3 DNA reads TGCAGTGCTAGTCTAGGGGGAAATCAGCCCCAGCATTTT. This encodes CSASLGGNQPQHF.

This sequence joins TRBV14 and TRBJ2-5; 8 bases map to TRBD1. Germline CDR1 reads SGHDN; CDR2 reads FVKESK. The CDR3 spans 15 residues. Trimming removed 3 bases from V and 4 bases from J; junction bases left unmatched: 7. The CDR3 region has the DNA TGTGCCAGCAGCCAGTATACAGGGGGTGGAGAGACCCAGTACTTC. Protein sequence: CASSQYTGGGETQYF.

The genes are TRBV28 and TRBJ1-1, with 8 bases that match TRBD1. Germline trimming cut 1 base from V and 5 bases from J; bases unmatched to any gene: 9. Germline CDR1 is MDHEN and CDR2 is SYDVKM. This CDR3 is 16 amino acids long. Here the CDR3 reads CASSLSPGGDWTEAFF. CDR3 bases: TGTGCCAGCAGTTTATCCCCAGGGGGCGATTGGACTGAAGCTTTCTTT. Looking up the rest from reference TRBV28 and TRBJ1-1 gives the full variable domain: DVKVTQSSRYLVKRTGEKVFLECVQDMDHENMFWYRQDPGLGLRLIYFSYDVKMKEKGDIPEGYSVSREKKERFSLILESASTNQTSMYLCASSLSPGGDWTEAFFGQGTRLTVV.

J is TRBJ2-7 and V is TRBV4-3, with TRBD1 identical over 9 bases. Germline CDR1 reads LGHNA; CDR2 reads YSLEER. This CDR3 comprises 16 residues. V dropped 1 base and J dropped 1; count of bases not matched to a gene: 5. The CDR3 is CASSQVVTGGSYEQYF. In nucleotides, the CDR3 is TGCGCCAGCAGCCAAGTAGTGACAGGGGGATCCTACGAGCAGTACTTC.

The gene calls are TRBV27 and TRBJ2-3, with 8 bases lining up with TRBD2. This CDR3 spans 15 amino acids. After removal of 6 bases from V and 0 bases from J, the junction contained 5 bases not matched to a gene. Germline V CDR1 and CDR2: MNHEY, SMNVEV (reference sequence). CDR3 bases: TGTGCCAGCAGCCCACTAGCGGTTAGCACAGATACGCAGTATTTT. The encoded protein is CASSPLAVSTDTQYF.

Only one count was recorded for this clone. V gene TRBV7-3 combines with J gene TRBJ2-1; the D gene is possibly TRBD1 (6 bases). Trimming removed 4 bases from V and 5 bases from J, with 15 bases in between. Germline V gene sequence: CDR1 SGHTA, CDR2 FQGTGA. The CDR3 extends over 15 amino acids. The CDR3 bases are TGTGCCAGCAGCTCACACGGACAGCAACACAATGAGCAGTTCTTC. Protein sequence: CASSSHGQQHNEQFF.

V gene TRBV19 combines with J gene TRBJ2-6, with 7 bases aligning to TRBD1. From germline, CDR1 is LNHDA and CDR2 SQIVND (reference sequence). With 5 bases clipped from V and 0 bases from J, the junction kept 19 bases outside the gene matches. CDR3 length equals 21 residues. The CDR3 here is CASSPLLGRDSQSSGANVLTF. The CDR3 region has the DNA TGTGCCAGTAGTCCCCTTTTGGGCCGGGACAGTCAAAGCTCTGGGGCCAACGTCCTGACTTTC.

The chain has TRBV6-5 and TRBJ2-1; 8 bases line up with TRBD2. CDR3 size: 15 residues. Germline loops: CDR1 MNHEY, CDR2 SVGAGI. Losses at the gene ends were 6 bases for V and 3 bases for J; bases not matched to a gene: 7. CDR3 sequence: CASSRAGVDYNEQFF. The CDR3 DNA is TGTGCCAGCAGCCGAGCGGGAGTGGACTACAATGAGCAGTTCTTC.

This sequence joins TRBV10-3 and TRBJ2-1; 13 nucleotides align to TRBD2. Germline V gene data show CDR1 as ENHRY and CDR2 as SYGVKD. The CDR3 spans 15 residues. The ends lost 4 bases at V and 9 bases at J; junction bases unmatched: 6. The chain's CDR3 is CAISGLAGGSIEQFF. In DNA, the CDR3 is TGTGCCATCAGTGGACTAGCGGGAGGCTCAATTGAGCAGTTCTTC.

The rearrangement uses TRBV7-6 and TRBJ1-4, with D uncertain. Looked up from germline, CDR1 is SGHVS and CDR2 is FNYEAQ. The V end lost 1 base, the J end lost 3 bases, and 9 bases lay between the germline ends. This CDR3 region has 15 residues. The CDR3 sequence is CASSLDGQANEKLFF. In DNA form, the CDR3 reads TGTGCCAGCAGCTTAGACGGGCAAGCTAATGAAAAACTGTTTTTT.